This T cell receptor beta chain was retrieved from a study of cytomegalovirus exposure and HLA in healthy donors. It was with 60 Vbeta and 13 Jbeta primers that the PCR ran. The assay was immunoSEQ multiplex PCR, and TCRdb's table has in-frame clones only and misses some. The sample yields tens of thousands of clones, around 82% seen once. The CDR3 totals 14 residues. Germline assignment: CDR1 SGHDT and CDR2 YYEEEE. V was clipped by 4 bases and J by 7 bases; unmatched bases: 8. This clone was counted only a few times. No antigen is known for it. Whole-study findings and limits: In a later analysis, HLA-C alleles had the fewest associated TCRs, DRB1 alleles the most. The study reported that TCR beta sequences accurately predicted HLA-A and HLA-B alleles in most subjects.

What was sequenced was PBMCs. This clonotype originated in a woman in her late teens or twenties in good health and CMV-seropositive. This sequence joins TRBV5-6 and TRBJ1-5, with 7 bases lining up with TRBD1. CDR3 sequence reads: CASSEYRGRQPQHF. Written as DNA, the CDR3 is TGTGCCAGCAGCGAATACAGGGGACGACAGCCCCAGCATTTT.